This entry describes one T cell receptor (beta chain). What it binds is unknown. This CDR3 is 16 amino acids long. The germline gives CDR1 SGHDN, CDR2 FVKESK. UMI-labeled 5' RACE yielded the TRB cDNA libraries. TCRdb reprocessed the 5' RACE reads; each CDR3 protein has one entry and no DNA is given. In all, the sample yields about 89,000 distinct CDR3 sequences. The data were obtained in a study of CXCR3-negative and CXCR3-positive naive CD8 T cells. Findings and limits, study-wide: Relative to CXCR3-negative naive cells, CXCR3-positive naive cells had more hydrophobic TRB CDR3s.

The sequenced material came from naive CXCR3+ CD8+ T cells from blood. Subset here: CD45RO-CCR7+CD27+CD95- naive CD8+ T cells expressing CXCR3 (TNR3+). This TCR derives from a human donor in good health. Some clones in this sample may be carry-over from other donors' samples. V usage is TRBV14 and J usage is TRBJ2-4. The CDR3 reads CASSQSRSSAKNIQYF.